This TCR beta chain was retrieved from a study of Ad26.COV2.S vaccination and SARS-CoV-2 variants. About the research overall: Donor was in the COV1001 Ad26.COV2.S trial arm. The authors gave Ad26.COV2.S intramuscularly, either once or twice 56 days apart.

Libraries were prepared by immunoSEQ multiplex PCR; TCRdb keeps only in-frame clonotypes and omits some of them. Here the sample spans about 350,000 clones, 70% to 90% being singletons. The CDR3 sequence is 15 residues long. Germline V gene data show CDR1 as LNHNV and CDR2 as YYDKDF (reference sequence). V lost 1 base to trimming and J lost 8 bases; unmatched junction nucleotides: 4. Treatment reported: roughly 20 received Ad26.COV2.S at low or high dose, single or two shots; five or six received placebo; per-sample allocation not given. Repertoires come from day 63 after the first vaccine or placebo injection. Wuhan-strain spike was delivered by a replication-incompetent Ad26 vector.

This TCR was sampled from a person aged 18-60 years who received the Ad26.COV2.S COVID-19 vaccine or a placebo. Here the sequenced sample was peripheral blood, taken in a trial of Ad26.COV2.S vaccine versus placebo. The V call is TRBV15, the J call TRBJ1-6; 8 nucleotides match TRBD1. CDR3 amino acids: CATSRGTGIYSPLHF. DNA of the CDR3: TGTGCCACCAGCAGAGGGACAGGGATTTATTCACCCCTCCACTTT.